What follows are 21 T cell receptor beta chains derived from one specimen sequenced in a study of shared clonotypes between healthy human individuals. The data were produced by immunoSEQ multiplex PCR, yet TCRdb's version contains in-frame clones alone and is incomplete. The table lists 2 million to 2.5 million clones, approximately 94% of them singletons. Input material: naive CD4+ T cells sorted from blood. The subset here: CD45RA+ positively selected. These receptors originate from a man aged 18 to 30 in good health.

V and J are TRBV7-6 and TRBJ2-2; TRBD1 aligns across 11 bases. From germline, CDR1 is SGHVS and CDR2 FNYEAQ. This CDR3 has 15 amino acids. V dropped 6 bases and J dropped 5; count of bases not matched to a gene: 5. CDR3 region: CASSTGTGGTGELFF. In DNA, the CDR3 is TGTGCCAGCAGTACCGGGACAGGGGGAACCGGGGAGCTGTTTTTT. The full variable domain, in which reference TRBV7-6 and TRBJ2-2 provide the parts outside the CDR3, is GAGVSQSPRYKVTKRGQDVALRCDPISGHVSLYWYRQALGQGPEFLTYFNYEAQQDKSGLPNDRFSAERPEGSISTLTIQRTEQRDSAMYRCASSTGTGGTGELFFGEGSRLTVL.

Concerning this clone: The identical CDR3 is also encoded by other nucleotide sequences in the sample. J is TRBJ1-2 and V is TRBV27, with TRBD1 as a possible D gene (5 bases). Germline V CDR1 and CDR2: MNHEY, SMNVEV (reference sequence). V was clipped by 2 bases and J by 4 bases, with 8 bases between them. This CDR3 region has 13 residues. The DNA for the CDR3 is TGTGCCAGCAGTTTAACAGGCTCCTATGGCTACACCTTC. This gives the protein CASSLTGSYGYTF.

Regarding this clone: The sample carries other DNA sequences with the same CDR3. This sequence joins TRBV5-1 and TRBJ1-6, with a tentative D call TRBD1 (5 bases). There are 15 residues in the CDR3. V was pared by 0 bases and J by 10 bases, with 14 bases between. Germline V gene sequence: CDR1 SGHRS, CDR2 YFSETQ. DNA of the CDR3: TGCGCCAGCAGCTTGGAAGGGGTTGCGGGATCACCCCTCCACTTT. Residues: CASSLEGVAGSPLHF.

The genes are TRBV10-2 and TRBJ1-3; D gene unclear. This CDR3 spans 17 amino acids. Trimming shortened V by 0 bases and J by 0 bases, and 12 bases separated the two germline ends. Germline CDR1 reads WSHSY; CDR2 reads SAAADI. This CDR3 reads CASSESGGRSSGNTIYF. The CDR3 coding sequence is TGCGCCAGCAGTGAGTCTGGAGGTCGCTCCTCTGGAAACACCATATATTTT.

The rearrangement links TRBV2 to TRBJ1-5; perhaps TRBD1 as D (6 bases). Germline CDR1 is SNHLY and CDR2 is FYNNEI. V dropped 5 bases and J dropped 6 bases, with 17 bases sitting between them. This CDR3 has 15 amino acids. The CDR3 DNA follows: TGTGCCAGCAGTCGTCTGACAGGCTCGAGTCAGCCCCAGCATTTT. It specifies CASSRLTGSSQPQHF.

Concerning this clone: In the same sample, other DNA sequences code for this CDR3. The CDR3, as DNA: TGTGCCTGGAGTTTGGAGAATCAGCCCCAGCATTTT. Translated: CAWSLENQPQHF. J is TRBJ1-5 and V is TRBV30; D remains unclear. Germline assignment: CDR1 GTSNPN and CDR2 SVGIG (reference sequence). The CDR3 runs 12 residues. V shed 2 bases and J shed 4 bases, with 6 bases lying between them.

This chain links TRBV2 with TRBJ2-3; D not certain. The length of the CDR3 is 12 residues. Trimming stripped 7 bases from V and 3 bases from J, with 8 bases between. CDR1 is SNHLY, CDR2 FYNNEI, per germline. CDR3 sequence: CASKRLTDTQYF. The CDR3 region has the DNA TGTGCCAGCAAGAGGCTAACAGATACGCAGTATTTT. Full variable domain (rest looked up from reference TRBV2 and TRBJ2-3): EPEVTQTPSHQVTQMGQEVILRCVPISNHLYFYWYRQILGQKVEFLVSFYNNEISEKSEIFDDQFSVERPDGSNFTLKIRSTKLEDSAMYFCASKRLTDTQYFGPGTRLTVL.

Comment on this clone: This specimen includes other DNA sequences encoding the same CDR3. The genes are TRBV30 and TRBJ2-5; no clear D gene. V lost 0 bases and J lost 5, with 7 bases in between. The CDR3 loop spans 12 amino acids. Per the germline V gene, CDR1 is GTSNPN and CDR2 is SVGIG (reference sequence). As DNA, the CDR3 is TGTGCCTGGAGTGTTTTGTCGGAGACCCAGTACTTC. This encodes CAWSVLSETQYF.

The chain recombines TRBV13 with TRBJ2-7, with 8 bases identical to TRBD2. CDR3 length equals 17 residues. V was pared by 1 base and J by 2 bases, with 10 bases of the junction left unmatched. The V gene's germline CDR1 is PRHDT and CDR2 FYEKMQ (reference sequence). CDR3 nucleotides: TGTGCCAGCAGCTTAGTAGCGGGGCCCCGGTTCCCCTACGAGCAGTACTTC. It encodes CASSLVAGPRFPYEQYF.

The chain links TRBV18 to TRBJ1-4, with no clear D. CDR1 is KGHSH, CDR2 LQKENI, per germline. CDR3 size: 13 residues. V was cut by 3 bases and J by 4 bases, with 6 bases left in between. The CDR3 DNA follows: TGTGCCAGCTCACCTTTAAGTAATGAAAAACTGTTTTTT. The encoded protein is CASSPLSNEKLFF.

The chain uses TRBV19 and TRBJ1-1, with 8 bases fitting TRBD1. J lost 4 bases, V lost 5 bases, and 3 bases had no gene match. Germline CDR1 and CDR2: LNHDA and SQIVND (reference sequence). The CDR3 runs to 13 residues. The CDR3 protein is CASSPTGGTEAFF. In DNA, the CDR3 is TGTGCCAGTAGTCCAACAGGGGGCACTGAAGCTTTCTTT.

A word on this clone: Other nucleotide sequences from this sample produce the same CDR3. The rearrangement joins TRBV2 to TRBJ2-7; D may be TRBD1 (5 bases). V lost 5 bases and J 3 bases, leaving 8 bases between the germline ends. Germline values: CDR1 SNHLY, CDR2 FYNNEI. This CDR3 has 12 amino acids. In DNA form, the CDR3 reads TGTGCCAGCAGTTATACAGGCTACGAGCAGTACTTC. It codes for CASSYTGYEQYF.

The chain has TRBV7-9 and TRBJ2-2; no clear D gene. V was trimmed by 1 base and J by 5 bases, leaving 5 bases between them. The CDR3 extends over 13 amino acids. Germline V gene lookup returns CDR1 SEHNR and CDR2 FQNEAQ (reference sequence). CDR3 sequence: CASSLDVTGELFF. As DNA, the CDR3 is TGTGCCAGCAGCTTAGACGTTACCGGGGAGCTGTTTTTT.

This clone was seen more than once but under ten times. The CDR3 DNA reads as TGTGCCAGCAGCCCCCTTGTAGCCTCTGGAAACACCATATATTTT. Its translation: CASSPLVASGNTIYF. The chain joins TRBV7-8 to TRBJ1-3; D is unclear. Trimming shortened V by 5 bases and J by 0 bases, and 11 bases separated the two germline ends. Looked up from germline, CDR1 is SGHVS and CDR2 is FQNEAQ. This CDR3 has 15 residues.

The gene calls are TRBV7-3 and TRBJ2-7; 8 nucleotides align to TRBD2. The CDR3 is 16 residues long. Germline trimming cut 2 bases from V and 3 bases from J; bases unmatched to any gene: 9. Germline V lookup: CDR1 SGHTA, CDR2 FQGTGA. The CDR3 loop reads CASSLAASGPLYEQYF. For the CDR3, the DNA is TGTGCCAGCAGCTTAGCGGCTAGCGGGCCGCTCTACGAGCAGTACTTC.

Note on this clone: This specimen includes other DNA sequences encoding the same CDR3. The rearrangement uses TRBV5-1 and TRBJ2-1; perhaps TRBD1 as D (5 bases). Germline V gives CDR1 SGHRS, CDR2 YFSETQ. The V end was cut by 0 bases, the J end by 9 bases, with 10 bases between. The CDR3 covers 13 residues. The CDR3 is CASSLEGPGEQFF. The CDR3 coding sequence is TGCGCCAGCAGCTTGGAGGGGCCGGGTGAGCAGTTCTTC. The variable domain in full, completed from reference TRBV5-1 and TRBJ2-1, reads KAGVTQTPRYLIKTRGQQVTLSCSPISGHRSVSWYQQTPGQGLQFLFEYFSETQRNKGNFPGRFSGRQFSNSRSEMNVSTLELGDSALYLCASSLEGPGEQFFGPGTRLTVL.

This clone was found once. This chain uses TRBV19 with TRBJ2-7, with 14 bases aligning to TRBD2. Germline assignment: CDR1 LNHDA and CDR2 SQIVND (reference sequence). With V trimmed by 3 bases and J by 6 bases, 10 bases remained unmatched. The CDR3 length is 17 residues. DNA of the CDR3: TGTGCCAGTAGTATGATCGGGACTAGCGGGAGTGGTGCCGAGCAGTACTTC. It encodes CASSMIGTSGSGAEQYF.

This clone has only one observation. The chain has TRBV5-1 and TRBJ2-1; 10 nucleotides line up with TRBD2. CDR1 SGHRS and CDR2 YFSETQ come from the germline V gene. J gave up 5 bases and V 4 bases, and 9 bases lay outside the gene matches. CDR3 length: 16 amino acids. Here the CDR3 reads CASSQTGTSVDNEQFF. CDR3 coding DNA: TGCGCCAGCAGCCAAACGGGGACTAGCGTCGACAATGAGCAGTTCTTC.

The genes are TRBV5-1 and TRBJ2-7; possibly TRBD1 or TRBD2 for D (5 bases each). CDR1 is SGHRS and CDR2 is YFSETQ in the germline V gene. This CDR3 has 15 amino acids. V lost 2 bases and J 6 bases, leaving 18 bases between the germline ends. The CDR3 here is CASSFSDSVPTEQYF. The CDR3 nucleotides read TGCGCCAGCAGCTTTAGCGACAGCGTGCCGACCGAGCAGTACTTC.

With regard to this clone: The sample holds other DNA sequences that translate to the same CDR3. The chain carries TRBV5-1 and TRBJ1-3, with D unresolved. V was pared by 0 bases and J by 0 bases, with 7 bases between. The CDR3 loop spans 15 amino acids. CDR1 is SGHRS, CDR2 YFSETQ, per germline. In nucleotides, the CDR3 is TGCGCCAGCAGCTTGGGGAGTAGCTCTGGAAACACCATATATTTT. Amino acids: CASSLGSSSGNTIYF.

The V gene is TRBV9, the J gene TRBJ2-1; D is unclear. V lost 2 bases and J 3 bases, leaving 9 bases between the germline ends. The germline CDR1 and CDR2 sequences are SGDLS and YYNGEE. The CDR3 length is 14 residues. CDR3 amino acids: CASSVSPSYNEQFF. The CDR3 DNA sequence: TGTGCCAGCAGCGTTAGTCCCAGCTACAATGAGCAGTTCTTC.